A selection of T cell receptor beta chains follows, all from one sample in a study of T cell repertoires in cytomegalovirus infection. Each CDR3 protein gets one entry after TCRdb re-called the reads with MiXCR. The top ten clones hold 4.6% of a sample with 65,000 to 95,000 distinct CDR3 sequences, 3.7% of them seen once. The sample taken for sequencing was PBMCs. Every receptor here comes from a human donor in good health (CMV status not recorded). Some clones in this sample may be carry-over from other donors' samples. Each CDR3 is given without its conserved first and last residue. A D gene is named only where the DNA matches it firmly.

TRBJ1-1,.,TRBV7-9,ASSLPAQGLAF
TRBJ2-7,.,TRBV28,ASSWQSAGYSYEQY
TRBJ2-3,TRBD2,TRBV7-2,ASSFGGSTDTQY
TRBJ2-3,.,TRBV6-6,ATRGGTDTQY
TRBJ2-1,TRBD1,TRBV7-2,ASRYRGRAEQF
TRBJ2-7,TRBD1,TRBV23-1,ASSHPTPHRLRTGVDYEQY
TRBJ1-1,.,TRBV7-6,ASSTPRARGTEAF
TRBJ2-3,TRBD2,TRBV20-1,SARGVSGGSTDTQY
TRBJ1-3,TRBD1,TRBV4-3,ASSQAAQGAADTIY
TRBJ1-1,.,TRBV7-3,ASSSVWNTEAF
TRBJ1-4,.,TRBV20-1,SARDGLGEKLF
TRBJ1-1,TRBD1,TRBV4-2,ASSQGRQGGQTEAF
TRBJ1-1,TRBD1,TRBV20-1,SASRQGNTEAF
TRBJ2-4,.,TRBV13,ASLERVTGNIQY
TRBJ2-2,.,TRBV6-2/TRBV6-3,ASRRDGQNTGELF
TRBJ1-3,.,TRBV28,ASRVPQGNTIY
TRBJ1-2,.,TRBV6-2/TRBV6-3,ASSYVSGNYGYT
TRBJ1-5,.,TRBV12-3/TRBV12-4,ASSLSPEPQH
TRBJ1-6,.,TRBV4-3,ASSQDNGSPLH
TRBJ2-1,.,TRBV7-8,ASSSEQASYYNEQF
TRBJ1-2,.,TRBV11-2,ASSHYMDGYT
TRBJ1-1,.,TRBV7-9,ASSKTGAMNTEAF
TRBJ2-1,.,TRBV15,ATSRVRLAQVGEQF
TRBJ2-5,TRBD1,TRBV12-3/TRBV12-4,ASSKTGGETQY
TRBJ1-1,.,TRBV20-1,SADWGGPNTEAF
TRBJ2-1,TRBD1,TRBV6-2/TRBV6-3,ASSPTRTGGEQF
TRBJ2-5,.,TRBV7-2,ASSLGGGYQETQY
TRBJ2-1,TRBD1,TRBV25-1,ASSGGQGANEQF
TRBJ2-3,.,TRBV12-3/TRBV12-4,ASSGGNTDTQY
TRBJ2-7,TRBD2,TRBV4-3,ASSQLANSGAVGIHEQY
TRBJ1-2,TRBD1,TRBV7-9,ASSKGQTDT
TRBJ1-5,.,TRBV7-2,ASSPTYYSNQPQH
TRBJ1-2,.,TRBV28,ASSLNEYGYT
TRBJ2-1,TRBD1,TRBV6-5,ASSQGLDRGHNEQF
TRBJ1-1,.,TRBV7-9,ASSLEGKSGTSF
TRBJ2-1,.,TRBV7-2,ASSLRHEQF
TRBJ1-1,.,TRBV28,ASSVLRLPEAF
TRBJ1-2,.,TRBV5-5,ASSPGSYGYT
TRBJ2-1,.,TRBV27,ASSTPGGGGYNEQF
TRBJ2-3,TRBD2,TRBV7-2,ASSQTVKSGATDTQY
TRBJ1-1,.,TRBV19,ASSIGILGEGSNTEAF
TRBJ2-4,.,TRBV28,ASSFFSVQGGTKNIQY
TRBJ1-4,TRBD1,TRBV6-6,ASSVLTGSNEKLF
TRBJ1-6,.,TRBV6-2/TRBV6-3,ASSSRAGPNPLH
TRBJ2-1,TRBD1,TRBV4-3,ASSQVGQADYNEQF